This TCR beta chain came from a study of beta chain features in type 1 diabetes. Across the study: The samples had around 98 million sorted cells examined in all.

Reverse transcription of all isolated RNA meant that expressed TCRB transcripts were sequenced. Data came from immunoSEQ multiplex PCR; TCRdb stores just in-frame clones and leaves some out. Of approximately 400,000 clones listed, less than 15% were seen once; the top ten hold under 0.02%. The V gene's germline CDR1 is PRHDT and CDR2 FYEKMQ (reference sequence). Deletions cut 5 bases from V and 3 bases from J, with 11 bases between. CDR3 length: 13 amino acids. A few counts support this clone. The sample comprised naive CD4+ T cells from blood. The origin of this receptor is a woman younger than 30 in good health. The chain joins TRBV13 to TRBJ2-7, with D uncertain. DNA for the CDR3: TGTGCCAGCAGCATAACTGCCATCTACGAGCAGTACTTC. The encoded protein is CASSITAIYEQYF.